This T cell receptor (beta chain) was identified in a study of T cell repertoires in cytomegalovirus infection. Overall study results and limits: Adding up the frequency of public TCR beta families identified people who carried CMV plus the relevant HLA.

The V gene's germline CDR1 is MNHEY and CDR2 SVGEGT. Trimming took 6 bases from V and 5 from J, leaving 11 bases between them. The CDR3 extends over 13 amino acids. The sample holds many counts of this clonotype. Its target is unknown. A single record per CDR3 protein comes from TCRdb applying MiXCR to the reads. This table has roughly 250,000 distinct CDR3 sequences, approximately 13% appearing once. The sequence came from a human donor in good health (CMV status not recorded). Some clones in this sample may be carry-over from other donors' samples. Sequenced: PBMCs. This chain connects TRBV6-2 or TRBV6-3 to TRBJ2-1; the D call may be TRBD1 or TRBD2 (5 bases each). The DNA of the CDR3 is TGTGCCAGCAGCCTCCGAGGGGACAATGAGCAGTTCTTC. Translation: CASSLRGDNEQFF.